The clone carrying this TCR beta chain is a singleton in its sample. Its target is unknown. The repertoire was sequenced with immunoSEQ multiplex PCR; TCRdb's copy has only in-frame clones and lacks some. Here the sample spans some 98,000 clones, around 85% being singletons. V was clipped by 0 bases and J by 3 bases, with 11 bases between them. This CDR3 region has 15 residues. The germline gives CDR1 SGHTA, CDR2 FQGNSA. This sample was taken from a study of T cell responses to AZD1222 COVID-19 vaccine. Overall study results and limits: Unmutated variant regions are reportedly targeted by nearly half of spike-specific TCRs. Receipt of two AZD1222 doses was followed by a rise in Spike-specific TCR breadth and depth. The donor cohort was predominantly white British with a female majority, and clonal diversity may have been underestimated. Baseline seropositivity characterized only 5 or 6 AZD1222 recipients.

Sample: peripheral blood, taken 28 days after the second AZD1222 dose. V usage is TRBV7-2 and J usage is TRBJ1-1; D is possibly TRBD1 (6 bases). This sequence originates from an adult who received the AZD1222 COVID-19 vaccine. The CDR3 nucleotides read TGTGCCAGCAGCTTAGCGGGGGGCCCAGACACTGAAGCTTTCTTT. Translation: CASSLAGGPDTEAFF.